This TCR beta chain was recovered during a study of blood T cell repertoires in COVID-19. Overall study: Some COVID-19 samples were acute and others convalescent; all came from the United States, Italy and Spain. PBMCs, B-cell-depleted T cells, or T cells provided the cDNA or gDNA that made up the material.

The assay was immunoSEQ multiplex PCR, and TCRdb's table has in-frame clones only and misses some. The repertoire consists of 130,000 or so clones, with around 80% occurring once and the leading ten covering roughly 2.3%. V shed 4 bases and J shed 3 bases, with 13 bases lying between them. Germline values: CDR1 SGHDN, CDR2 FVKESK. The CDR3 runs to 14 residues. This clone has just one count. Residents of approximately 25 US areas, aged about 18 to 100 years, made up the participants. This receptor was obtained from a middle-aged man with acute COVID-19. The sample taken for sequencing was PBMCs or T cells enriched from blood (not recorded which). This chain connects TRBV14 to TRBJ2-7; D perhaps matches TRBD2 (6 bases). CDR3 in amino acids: CASSPAGGSYEQYF. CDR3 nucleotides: TGTGCCAGCAGCCCCGCTGGGGGGAGCTACGAGCAGTACTTC.